What follows describes a single T cell receptor (beta chain). The record originates from a study of blood T cell repertoires in COVID-19. Study details: COVID-19 samples from acute and convalescent phases originated in the United States, Italy and Spain. Nucleic acid was either cDNA or gDNA, and it came from T cells, B-cell-depleted T cells, or PBMCs.

The CDR3 is 12 residues long. V lost 3 bases, J lost 6 bases, and 6 bases lay in between. Per the study methods: Nucleated cell counts were estimated from reference gene primer amplification. Assay: immunoSEQ multiplex PCR; the TCRdb copy retains only in-frame clones and omits some. That table supplies the V and J calls and clone size; D and trimming were determined from the DNA. The sample consists of about 230,000 clones, 84% of them appearing once. Sample: peripheral blood. This clonotype was sampled from a woman aged 40 to 55 who had recovered from COVID-19. The chain joins TRBV12-3 or TRBV12-4 to TRBJ1-5; D uncertain. Written as DNA, the CDR3 is TGTGCCAGCAGTTTTAAGAGTCAGCCCCAGCATTTT. This encodes CASSFKSQPQHF.